The 5 T cell receptor beta chains in this list originate from one sample, sequenced in a study of T-cell reconstitution after alpha-beta-depleted transplantation in children. Molecular barcoding with unique molecular identifiers was used for the TCRbeta library. TCRdb itself ran the PCR reads through MiXCR, one entry per CDR3 protein. Of approximately 640,000 distinct CDR3 sequences listed, 16% are singletons. The specimen was PBMCs from the stem cell graft donor, collected from the stem cell graft. The receptors were sampled from a human donor who donated a stem cell graft to a child with acute myeloid leukemia.

In this sample, this clonotype turned up a few times. V is TRBV18 and J is TRBJ2-6, with D hard to call. Trimming removed 3 bases from V and 4 bases from J, with 10 bases in between. Germline V CDR1 and CDR2: KGHSH, LQKENI. The CDR3 length is 15 residues. The CDR3 loop reads CASSPSISGANVLTF. CDR3 nucleotides: TGTGCCAGCTCACCTTCTATTTCAGGGGCCAACGTCCTGACTTTC.

This clonotype was counted ten times or more. DNA for the CDR3: TGTGCCAGCAGTGCCAGACCGGGACGGAAGAACACTGAAGCTTTCTTT. Translation: CASSARPGRKNTEAFF. The rearrangement joins TRBV12-3 or TRBV12-4 to TRBJ1-1; D perhaps matches TRBD1 (5 bases). The CDR3 totals 16 residues. V lost 5 bases, J lost 1 base, and 17 bases lay in between.

V is TRBV11-2 and J is TRBJ2-7; D call uncertain. Germline V lookup: CDR1 SGHAT, CDR2 FQNNGV. The length of the CDR3 is 14 residues. The germline V and J ends were trimmed by 6 bases and 1 base, with 13 bases remaining between them. CDR3 loop: CASSIDGRSYEQYF. The CDR3 coding sequence is TGTGCCAGCAGTATCGACGGACGTTCCTACGAGCAGTACTTC.

The V call is TRBV4-1, the J call TRBJ1-1; TRBD1 matches 8 bases. Germline CDR1 reads MGHRA; CDR2 reads YSYEKL. J gave up 6 bases and V 1 base, and 1 base lay outside the gene matches. The length of the CDR3 is 13 residues. CDR3 sequence: CASSQAGGAEAFF. As DNA, the CDR3 is TGCGCCAGCAGCCAAGCAGGGGGCGCTGAAGCTTTCTTT.

Only a few counts were recorded for this clonotype. The V gene is TRBV27, the J gene TRBJ2-1; 12 bases fit TRBD2. Trimming removed 3 bases from V and 7 bases from J; junction bases left unmatched: 7. Germline V gene lookup returns CDR1 MNHEY and CDR2 SMNVEV (reference sequence). The CDR3 loop spans 16 amino acids. CDR3: CASSFLAGGLNNEQFF. CDR3 nucleotides: TGTGCCAGCAGTTTCCTAGCGGGGGGGCTTAATAATGAGCAGTTCTTC.